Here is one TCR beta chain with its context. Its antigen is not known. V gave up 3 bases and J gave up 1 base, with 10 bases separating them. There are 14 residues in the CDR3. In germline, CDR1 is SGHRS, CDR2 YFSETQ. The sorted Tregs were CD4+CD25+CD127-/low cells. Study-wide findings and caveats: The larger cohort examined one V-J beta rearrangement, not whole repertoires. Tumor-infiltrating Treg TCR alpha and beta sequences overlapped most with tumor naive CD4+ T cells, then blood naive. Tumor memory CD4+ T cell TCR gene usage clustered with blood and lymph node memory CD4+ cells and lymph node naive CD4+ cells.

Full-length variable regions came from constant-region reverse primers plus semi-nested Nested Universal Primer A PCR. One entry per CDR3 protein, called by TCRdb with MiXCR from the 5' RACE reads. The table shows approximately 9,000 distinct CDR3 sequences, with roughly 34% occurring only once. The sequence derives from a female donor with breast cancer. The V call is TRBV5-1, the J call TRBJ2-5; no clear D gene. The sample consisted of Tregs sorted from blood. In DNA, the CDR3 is TGCGCCAGCAGCTCTGGGCAAGCCCAAGAGACCCAGTACTTC. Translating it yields CASSSGQAQETQYF.